The 7 T cell receptor beta chains in this list originate from one sample, sequenced in a study of T-cell memory formation after mild COVID-19. TCRdb reprocessed the 5' RACE reads via MiXCR and lists one record per CDR3 protein. Counted here are fewer than 400,000 distinct CDR3 sequences, approximately 12% occurring once; the ten biggest clones make up about a fifth. The specimen sequenced was PBMCs or a T cell subset sorted from them (not recorded which). These receptors came from a young man who had mild COVID-19 (a few samples of this study predate the infection). Cell type and time point are not known.

CDR3 sequence: CASSLSTGLNEQFF. The CDR3 coding sequence is TGCGCCAGCAGCTTGAGTACAGGCCTCAATGAGCAGTTCTTC. The chain carries TRBV5-1 and TRBJ2-1; D perhaps matches TRBD1 (5 bases). Germline CDR1 SGHRS, CDR2 YFSETQ. Trimming cost V 1 base and J 6 bases, with 11 bases left between them. The CDR3 totals 14 residues.

V is TRBV12-3 or TRBV12-4 and J is TRBJ1-5; TRBD1 is a possible D gene (5 bases). Trimming stripped 6 bases from V and 7 bases from J, with 13 bases between. This CDR3 spans 13 amino acids. The CDR3 bases are TGTGCCAGCAGCCCTGACCGGGGCCAGCCCCAGCATTTT. Amino acids: CASSPDRGQPQHF.

The chain carries TRBV12-3 or TRBV12-4 and TRBJ1-1, with D possibly TRBD1 on 5 matching bases. The CDR3 is made up of 14 amino acids. V was trimmed by 6 bases and J by 4 bases, leaving 15 bases between them. CDR3 sequence (DNA): TGTGCCAGCAGGTTGCTGGGGGGGGGCACTGAAGCTTTCTTT. Its translation is CASRLLGGGTEAFF.

This rearrangement joins TRBV20-1 to TRBJ1-1, with 7 bases identical to TRBD1. In germline, CDR1 is DFQATT, CDR2 SNEGSKA (reference sequence). V gave up 2 bases and J gave up 5 bases; unmatched junction bases: 8. The CDR3 length is 14 residues. This chain's CDR3 is CSARHRQGWTEAFF. DNA of the CDR3: TGCAGTGCTAGACATCGACAGGGTTGGACTGAAGCTTTCTTT.

This clonotype was counted only a few times. The rearrangement uses TRBV20-1 and TRBJ2-5; D is perhaps TRBD1 (5 bases). The ends were cut back, 3 bases at V and 5 bases at J, with 13 bases in the middle. CDR1 and CDR2 (germline): DFQATT, SNEGSKA (reference sequence). The CDR3 sequence is 13 residues long. The DNA for the CDR3 is TGCAGTGCTAGTCGACAGTCCGCGGAGACCCAGTACTTC. Translation gives CSASRQSAETQYF.

This clonotype came up a few times. The CDR3 bases are TGTGCTAGTGGTTCTCCTGGACGGATTGCCAATGAGCAGTTCTTC. It yields the protein CASGSPGRIANEQFF. V and J are TRBV12-5 and TRBJ2-1; the D is unclear. Germline V gene data show CDR1 as LGHNT and CDR2 as FRNRAP. Trimming took off 4 bases at V and 6 bases at J, with 16 bases between the two ends. The CDR3 has 15 residues.

This clonotype has at least ten counts. This chain joins TRBV4-1 and TRBJ2-3, with D possibly matching TRBD1 (6 bases). This CDR3 is 15 amino acids long. V lost 0 bases, J lost 1 base, and 8 bases lay in between. Germline CDR1 reads MGHRA; CDR2 reads YSYEKL. The CDR3 reads CASSQENRGTDTQYF. In nucleotides, the CDR3 is TGCGCCAGCAGCCAAGAGAACAGGGGCACAGATACGCAGTATTTT.